These 32 T cell receptor beta chains originate from one sample sequenced in a study of T cell responses to AZD1222 COVID-19 vaccine. TCRdb keeps only in-frame clones here, not all; method: immunoSEQ multiplex PCR. The sample includes about 120,000 clones, around 87% seen only once; the top ten take over 2.5%. The sample consisted of peripheral blood, taken 28 days after the second AZD1222 dose. The receptors derive from an adult who received the AZD1222 COVID-19 vaccine.

This chain joins TRBV19 and TRBJ1-5; D is unclear. The J call is uncertain, as TRBJ2-3 better fits the DNA end. The germline V gene encodes CDR1 LNHDA and CDR2 SQIVND (reference sequence). CDR3 length equals 13 residues. The CDR3 region has the DNA TGTGCCAGTAGTGGAGTCTTGAATCAGCCCCAGTATTTT. It codes for CASSGVLNQPQYF.

The rearrangement uses TRBV7-2 and TRBJ1-5, with D possibly matching TRBD1 (6 bases). CDR3 length: 15 residues. V lost 5 bases to trimming and J lost 6 bases, with 17 bases between them. Germline V gene lookup returns CDR1 SGHTA and CDR2 FQGNSA. Here the CDR3 reads CASSSQQGRSQPQHF. For the CDR3, the DNA is TGTGCCAGCAGCAGTCAACAGGGACGGAGTCAGCCCCAGCATTTT.

The chain combines TRBV6-5 with TRBJ1-1; D is uncertain. There are 14 residues in the CDR3. V lost 0 bases to trimming and J lost 0 bases, with 5 bases between them. CDR1 and CDR2 from the germline V gene are MNHEY and SVGAGI. The CDR3 sequence is CASSYSSMNTEAFF. Written as DNA, the CDR3 is TGTGCCAGCAGTTACTCGAGTATGAACACTGAAGCTTTCTTT.

This clone was observed a handful of times. The V and J genes are TRBV7-2 and TRBJ2-5; 8 nucleotides agree with TRBD2. V lost 5 bases to trimming and J lost 5 bases; unmatched junction nucleotides: 13. Germline loops: CDR1 SGHTA, CDR2 FQGNSA. The CDR3 has 16 residues. This CDR3 reads CASSLGTSGEEETQYF. The CDR3 DNA reads TGTGCCAGCAGCCTGGGAACTAGCGGAGAGGAGGAGACCCAGTACTTC.

The chain is built from TRBV5-1 and TRBJ1-1, with D hard to call. The CDR3 contains 14 residues. The V and J ends lost 2 bases and 5 bases respectively, with 13 bases between them. Germline CDR1 reads SGHRS; CDR2 reads YFSETQ. CDR3 amino acids: CASSLWQEETEAFF. CDR3 in DNA: TGCGCCAGCAGCTTATGGCAGGAGGAAACTGAAGCTTTCTTT.

CDR3 DNA sequence: TGTGCCTGGAGCGGTATTAGCAATCAGCCCCAGCATTTT. Translated: CAWSGISNQPQHF. The chain is built from TRBV30 and TRBJ1-5; D remains unclear. Germline loops: CDR1 GTSNPN, CDR2 SVGIG (reference sequence). The germline V and J ends were trimmed by 3 bases and 0 bases, with 6 bases remaining between them. The CDR3 is 13 amino acids.

The chain recombines TRBV4-2 with TRBJ2-7; the D call may be TRBD1 or TRBD2 (5 bases each). The V gene's germline CDR1 is LGHNA and CDR2 YNFKEQ. Trimming removed 1 base at V and 2 bases at J, with 12 bases between. This CDR3 spans 15 amino acids. The CDR3 DNA sequence: TGTGCCAGCAGCCAAGTAAGCGAGGGGCCCTACGAGCAGTACTTC. Residues: CASSQVSEGPYEQYF.

The rearrangement joins TRBV3-1 (or the pseudogene TRBV3-2) to TRBJ1-1, with unresolved D. The germline V and J ends were trimmed by 5 bases and 0 bases, with 10 bases remaining between them. The germline V gene encodes CDR1 LGHDT and CDR2 YNNKEL (reference sequence). This CDR3 has 14 amino acids. CDR3 bases: TGTGCCAGCAGCTCCAGACTGCTGAACACTGAAGCTTTCTTT. It encodes CASSSRLLNTEAFF.

There are a few counts of this clone. Other DNA sequences in this specimen translate into the identical CDR3. The gene calls are TRBV29-1 and TRBJ1-2; tentative D call: TRBD1 (6 bases). Trimming stripped 6 bases from V and 2 bases from J, with 16 bases between. The V gene's germline CDR1 is SQVTM and CDR2 ANQGSEA. The CDR3 has 14 residues. In nucleotides, the CDR3 is TGCAGCGTAGACAACGGGGGCGCGAACTATGGCTACACCTTC. It codes for CSVDNGGANYGYTF. Drawing the rest from reference TRBV29-1 and TRBJ1-2, the complete variable domain is SAVISQKPSRDICQRGTSLTIQCQVDSQVTMMFWYRQQPGQSLTLIATANQGSEATYESGFVIDKFPISRPNLTFSTLTVSNMSPEDSSIYLCSVDNGGANYGYTFGSGTRLTVV.

The chain links TRBV29-1 to TRBJ1-1, with 10 bases matching TRBD1. The CDR3 runs 12 residues. The V gene's germline CDR1 is SQVTM and CDR2 ANQGSEA. V lost 6 bases, J lost 4 bases, and 2 bases stayed unmatched. The CDR3 nucleotides are TGCAGCGTGGACAGGGGGGCCACTGAAGCTTTCTTT. This sequence encodes CSVDRGATEAFF.

This chain links TRBV18 with TRBJ1-2, with D perhaps TRBD1 (5 bases). The CDR3 length is 12 residues. Germline assignment: CDR1 KGHSH and CDR2 LQKENI. V lost 2 bases and J 8 bases, leaving 9 bases between the germline ends. The CDR3 spells CASSPIQGGYTF. The CDR3 nucleotides read TGTGCCAGCTCACCAATCCAGGGCGGCTACACCTTC.

CDR3 sequence: CASSSRRGTQKLFF. The DNA for the CDR3 is TGTGCCAGCAGCTCGCGAAGGGGGACGCAAAAACTGTTTTTT. This rearrangement joins TRBV7-8 to TRBJ1-4; the D gene is possibly TRBD1 (6 bases). Between the trimmed V and J ends, which lost 4 bases and 9 bases, there was a span of 15 bases. Germline CDR1 SGHVS, CDR2 FQNEAQ. The CDR3 is made up of 14 amino acids.

This clone was recorded only once. This CDR3 is CASSLSGRDTQYF. As DNA, the CDR3 is TGCGCCAGCAGCTTGTCAGGGAGAGATACGCAGTATTTT. The chain links TRBV5-1 to TRBJ2-3; D may match TRBD1 or TRBD2 (5 bases each). V dropped 1 base and J dropped 5 bases, with 8 bases sitting between them. The CDR3 consists of 13 residues. Per the germline V gene, CDR1 is SGHRS and CDR2 is YFSETQ. Combining the CDR3 with reference TRBV5-1 and TRBJ2-3 gives the whole variable domain KAGVTQTPRYLIKTRGQQVTLSCSPISGHRSVSWYQQTPGQGLQFLFEYFSETQRNKGNFPGRFSGRQFSNSRSEMNVSTLELGDSALYLCASSLSGRDTQYFGPGTRLTVL.

The rearrangement links TRBV27 to TRBJ1-3, with D perhaps TRBD1 (6 bases). The CDR3 contains 15 residues. Per germline, CDR1 MNHEY and CDR2 SMNVEV (reference sequence). Deletions cut 5 bases from V and 3 bases from J, with 14 bases between. The CDR3 coding sequence is TGTGCCAGCAGTCCCGGGGCAGGGGTTGGAAACACCATATATTTT. Its protein is CASSPGAGVGNTIYF.

The V gene is TRBV4-3, the J gene TRBJ2-7, with 9 bases aligning to TRBD1. The V gene's germline CDR1 is LGHNA and CDR2 YSLEER. Trimming at V came to 2 bases and at J to 4 bases, leaving 6 bases not matched to a gene. This CDR3 has 15 residues. The CDR3 protein is CASSQLQGAQYEQYF. CDR3 in DNA: TGCGCCAGCAGCCAACTACAGGGGGCGCAGTACGAGCAGTACTTC.

The table lists this clone with a count of one. This chain uses TRBV4-1 with TRBJ1-6, with D maybe TRBD1 (6 bases). This CDR3 contains 17 residues. Trimming stripped 3 bases from V and 0 bases from J, with 12 bases between. The V gene's germline CDR1 is MGHRA and CDR2 YSYEKL. The CDR3 loop is CASSQTGASSYNSPLHF. CDR3 bases: TGCGCCAGCAGCCAGACAGGAGCCAGCTCCTATAATTCACCCCTCCACTTT.

V and J are TRBV6-5 and TRBJ1-3; D is uncertain. Trimming pared 6 bases from V and 0 bases from J, leaving 9 bases between. The V gene's germline CDR1 is MNHEY and CDR2 SVGAGI. The CDR3 runs to 14 residues. The CDR3 is CASRSSRSGNTIYF. As DNA, the CDR3 is TGTGCCAGCAGGAGCAGCCGCTCTGGAAACACCATATATTTT.

This clone was observed once. The J gene is TRBJ2-7, the V gene TRBV19; no reliable D call. This CDR3 has 16 amino acids. Per germline, CDR1 LNHDA and CDR2 SQIVND (reference sequence). V lost 3 bases, J lost 0 bases, and 15 bases lay in between. CDR3 bases: TGTGCCAGTAGTATCCGAGACGGGCAGAGCTCCTACGAGCAGTACTTC. Amino acids: CASSIRDGQSSYEQYF.

This clone was seen a few times. The chain employs TRBV5-1 and TRBJ2-2; D uncertain. CDR3 length: 16 residues. Trimming pared 0 bases from V and 6 bases from J, leaving 15 bases between. The germline gives CDR1 SGHRS, CDR2 YFSETQ. The CDR3 coding sequence is TGCGCCAGCAGCTTGGGCCGAAACAGCCTTGCCGGGGAGCTGTTTTTT. Translating gives CASSLGRNSLAGELFF.

The rearrangement links TRBV7-8 to TRBJ1-2, with D possibly matching TRBD1 (5 bases). V was clipped by 2 bases and J by 7 bases, with 11 bases between them. This CDR3 is 13 amino acids long. CDR1 is SGHVS, CDR2 FQNEAQ, per germline. CDR3 residues: CASSLSPQGGYTF. For the CDR3, the DNA is TGTGCCAGCAGCTTATCCCCTCAGGGTGGCTACACCTTC.

The rearrangement uses TRBV28 and TRBJ2-7; D is unclear. Deletions cut 4 bases from V and 7 bases from J, with 14 bases between. This CDR3 region has 13 residues. Germline V gene sequence: CDR1 MDHEN, CDR2 SYDVKM. In DNA form, the CDR3 reads TGTGCCAGCAGTTCCATATCTGGCCGGGAGCAGTACTTC. This encodes CASSSISGREQYF.

The CDR3 here is CASSQVLGDQPQHF. For the CDR3, the DNA is TGCGCCAGCAGCCAAGTCCTTGGCGATCAGCCCCAGCATTTT. The chain employs TRBV4-1 and TRBJ1-5; D is uncertain. The V gene lost 1 base and the J gene lost 5 bases, with 9 bases spanning the gap. This CDR3 contains 14 residues. CDR1 and CDR2 from the germline V gene are MGHRA and YSYEKL.

This chain uses TRBV28 with TRBJ2-1, with 10 bases lining up with TRBD1. CDR1 is MDHEN, CDR2 SYDVKM, per germline. The CDR3 is 16 residues long. Trimming took 6 bases from V and 6 from J; bases not matched to a gene: 11. CDR3 sequence (DNA): TGTGCCAGCAGACCAGCCGGGACAGGGGAGGGCAATGAGCAGTTCTTC. Its protein is CASRPAGTGEGNEQFF.

In DNA, the CDR3 is TGTGCCAGCAGCTTAAGGGGCACTAGCGGGGGCGGGGAGCAGTTCTTC. It codes for CASSLRGTSGGGEQFF. This chain connects TRBV7-3 to TRBJ2-1, with 11 nucleotides matching TRBD2. The length of the CDR3 is 16 residues. Germline values: CDR1 SGHTA, CDR2 FQGTGA. Trimming removed 1 base from V and 10 bases from J; junction bases left unmatched: 9.

This chain uses TRBV5-5 with TRBJ1-2, with no clear D. The CDR3 has 13 amino acids. Germline V gene lookup returns CDR1 SGHKS and CDR2 YYEKEE (reference sequence). V was trimmed by 4 bases and J by 6 bases, leaving 13 bases between them. CDR3 DNA sequence: TGTGCCAGCAGCCCCAGGTATACCGATGGCTACACCTTC. Translation gives CASSPRYTDGYTF.

This clone was observed a few times. The chain employs TRBV6-5 and TRBJ1-2, with 9 bases that match TRBD1. The CDR3 is 13 amino acids. Germline lookup yields CDR1 MNHEY and CDR2 SVGAGI. V shed 6 bases and J 6 bases; nucleotides not matched to a gene: 5. The CDR3 nucleotides are TGTGCCAGCAGCCTCAGGACAGGGGATGGCTACACCTTC. The encoded protein is CASSLRTGDGYTF.

This clone occurred once. The V and J genes are TRBV19 and TRBJ2-2; 8 nucleotides line up with TRBD1. This CDR3 has 15 residues. The V gene's germline CDR1 is LNHDA and CDR2 SQIVND (reference sequence). V lost 3 bases, J lost 4 bases, and 4 bases stayed unmatched. CDR3 bases: TGTGCCAGTAGTATCGACAGGGGAAGCACCGGGGAGCTGTTTTTT. Protein product: CASSIDRGSTGELFF.

The V and J genes are TRBV5-6 and TRBJ1-2; D perhaps matches TRBD1 (5 bases). Trimming shortened V by 2 bases and J by 3 bases, and 11 bases separated the two germline ends. CDR3 length: 14 residues. Germline V gives CDR1 SGHDT, CDR2 YYEEEE. The CDR3, as DNA: TGTGCCAGCAGCTTTGGGGGACCAGACTATGGCTACACCTTC. Residues: CASSFGGPDYGYTF.

The chain uses TRBV6-1 and TRBJ2-1; TRBD1 aligns across 7 bases. The CDR3 runs 14 residues. CDR1 and CDR2 from the germline V gene are MNHNS and SASEGT. V lost 2 bases, J lost 10 bases, and 8 bases stayed unmatched. CDR3 nucleotide sequence: TGTGCCAGCAGTGAACCTACCCGGGACAGAGAGCAGTTCTTC. Translation gives CASSEPTRDREQFF.

V is TRBV10-3 and J is TRBJ1-1; D remains ambiguous. V lost 1 base to trimming and J lost 8 bases, with 8 bases between them. This CDR3 comprises 12 residues. Germline V gene lookup returns CDR1 ENHRY and CDR2 SYGVKD. The CDR3 sequence: CAISELGNEAFF. The CDR3 bases are TGTGCCATCAGTGAGTTAGGGAACGAAGCTTTCTTT.

The genes are TRBV7-9 and TRBJ1-2; 9 bases agree with TRBD1. CDR3 size: 13 residues. The V gene's germline CDR1 is SEHNR and CDR2 FQNEAQ (reference sequence). Trimming at V came to 5 bases and at J to 5 bases, leaving 3 bases not matched to a gene. The DNA for the CDR3 is TGTGCCAGCAGCCTGGGACAGGGTTATGGCTACACCTTC. It translates to CASSLGQGYGYTF.

The chain is built from TRBV27 and TRBJ1-1; D remains ambiguous. The V and J ends lost 2 bases and 6 bases respectively, with 16 bases between them. CDR1 MNHEY and CDR2 SMNVEV come from the germline V gene (reference sequence). CDR3 length: 15 amino acids. The CDR3 is CASSLGGGGRAEAFF. The CDR3 region has the DNA TGTGCCAGCAGTTTAGGAGGTGGTGGCCGGGCTGAAGCTTTCTTT.